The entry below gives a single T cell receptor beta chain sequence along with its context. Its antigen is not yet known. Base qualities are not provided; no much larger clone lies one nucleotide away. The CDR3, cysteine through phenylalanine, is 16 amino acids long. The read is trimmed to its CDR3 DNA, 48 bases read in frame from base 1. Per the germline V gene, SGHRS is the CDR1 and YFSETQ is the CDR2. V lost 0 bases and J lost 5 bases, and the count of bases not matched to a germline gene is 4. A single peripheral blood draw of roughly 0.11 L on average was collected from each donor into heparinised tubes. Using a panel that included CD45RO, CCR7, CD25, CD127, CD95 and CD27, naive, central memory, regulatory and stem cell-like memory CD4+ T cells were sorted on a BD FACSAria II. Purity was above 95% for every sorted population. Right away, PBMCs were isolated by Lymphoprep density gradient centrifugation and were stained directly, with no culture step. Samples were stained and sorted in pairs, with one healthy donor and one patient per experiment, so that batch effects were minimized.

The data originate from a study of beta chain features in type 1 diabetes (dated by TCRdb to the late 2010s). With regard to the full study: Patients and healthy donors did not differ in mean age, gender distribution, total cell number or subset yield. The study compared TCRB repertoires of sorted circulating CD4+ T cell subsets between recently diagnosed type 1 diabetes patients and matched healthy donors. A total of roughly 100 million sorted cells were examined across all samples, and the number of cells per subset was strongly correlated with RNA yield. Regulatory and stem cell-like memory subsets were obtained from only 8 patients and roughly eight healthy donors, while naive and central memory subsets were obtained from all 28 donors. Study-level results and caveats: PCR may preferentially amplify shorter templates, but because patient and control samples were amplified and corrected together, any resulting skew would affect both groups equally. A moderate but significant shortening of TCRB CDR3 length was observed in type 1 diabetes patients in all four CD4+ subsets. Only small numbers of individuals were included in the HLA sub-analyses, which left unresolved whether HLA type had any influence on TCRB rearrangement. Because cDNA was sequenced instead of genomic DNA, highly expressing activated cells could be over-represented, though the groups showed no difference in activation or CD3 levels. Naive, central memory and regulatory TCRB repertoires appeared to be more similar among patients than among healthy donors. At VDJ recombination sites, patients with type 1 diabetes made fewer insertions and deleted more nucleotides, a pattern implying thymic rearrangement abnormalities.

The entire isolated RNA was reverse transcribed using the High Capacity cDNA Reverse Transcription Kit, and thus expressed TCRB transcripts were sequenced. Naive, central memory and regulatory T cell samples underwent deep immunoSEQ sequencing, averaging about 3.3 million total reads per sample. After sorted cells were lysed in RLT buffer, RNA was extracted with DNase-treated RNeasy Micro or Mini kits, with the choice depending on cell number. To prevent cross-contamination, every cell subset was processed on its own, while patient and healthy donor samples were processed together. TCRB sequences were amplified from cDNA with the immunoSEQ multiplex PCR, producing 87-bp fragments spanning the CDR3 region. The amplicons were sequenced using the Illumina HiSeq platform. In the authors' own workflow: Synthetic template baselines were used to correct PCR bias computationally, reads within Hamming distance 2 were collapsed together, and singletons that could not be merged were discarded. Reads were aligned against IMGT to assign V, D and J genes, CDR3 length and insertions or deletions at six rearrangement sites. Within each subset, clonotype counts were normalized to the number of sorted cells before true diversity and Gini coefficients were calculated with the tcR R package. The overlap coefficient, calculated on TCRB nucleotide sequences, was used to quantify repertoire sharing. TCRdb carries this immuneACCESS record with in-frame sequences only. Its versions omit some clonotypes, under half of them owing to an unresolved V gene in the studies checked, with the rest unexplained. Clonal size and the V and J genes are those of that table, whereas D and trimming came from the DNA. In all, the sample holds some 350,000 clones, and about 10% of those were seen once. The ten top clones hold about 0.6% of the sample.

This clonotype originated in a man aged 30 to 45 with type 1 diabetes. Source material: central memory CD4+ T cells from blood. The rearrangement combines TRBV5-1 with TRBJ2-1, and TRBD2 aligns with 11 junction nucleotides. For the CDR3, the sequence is CASSLGLAGGDNEQFF. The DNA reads TGCGCCAGCAGCTTGGGGCTAGCGGGGGGCGACAATGAGCAGTTCTTC.